These 15 T cell receptor beta chains were sequenced from one sample in a study of blood T cell repertoires in COVID-19. Libraries were prepared by immunoSEQ multiplex PCR; TCRdb keeps only in-frame clonotypes and omits some of them. The data show over 200,000 clones, roughly nine tenths seen once. Sequenced sample: PBMCs or T cells enriched from blood (not recorded which). Source of these receptors: a human donor in a cohort exposed to, infected with or recovered from COVID-19 (not recorded which). The donor label of this sample is uncertain.

The chain uses TRBV19 and TRBJ2-7, with a weak D call TRBD1 (6 bases). CDR1 and CDR2 (germline): LNHDA, SQIVND (reference sequence). Trimming left V 1 base short and J 2 bases short, with 9 bases between. This CDR3 contains 14 residues. The CDR3 DNA sequence: TGTGCCAGTAGTATAGCAACAGGGACCTACGAGCAGTACTTC. It yields the protein CASSIATGTYEQYF.

This CDR3 is CASSSTGGGETQYF. In nucleotides, the CDR3 is TGTGCCAGCAGTTCCACAGGGGGCGGAGAGACCCAGTACTTC. V is TRBV5-6 and J is TRBJ2-5; 9 bases match TRBD1. Germline trimming cut 5 bases from V and 4 bases from J; bases unmatched to any gene: 6. Germline CDR1 reads SGHDT; CDR2 reads YYEEEE. This CDR3 is built from 14 residues.

The chain joins TRBV9 to TRBJ2-6; a weak D match, TRBD1 (6 bases). V was shortened by 4 bases and J by 4 bases, with 18 bases between the two germline ends. CDR1 and CDR2 (germline): SGDLS, YYNGEE. This CDR3 contains 17 residues. Written as DNA, the CDR3 is TGTGCCAGCAGCCCCCCACAGGGACCGAGCGGGGCCAACGTCCTGACTTTC. This codes for CASSPPQGPSGANVLTF.

This clone has only one observation. V is TRBV19 and J is TRBJ1-5; no reliable D call. V was trimmed by 1 base and J by 1 base, leaving 11 bases between them. The germline CDR1 and CDR2 sequences are LNHDA and SQIVND (reference sequence). This CDR3 contains 16 residues. The CDR3 sequence is CASSIGLIRSNQPQHF. CDR3 DNA: TGTGCCAGTAGTATAGGGTTGATTCGGAGCAATCAGCCCCAGCATTTT.

The chain combines TRBV24-1 with TRBJ1-2; D gene uncertain. CDR3 length: 14 amino acids. The V and J ends lost 3 bases and 4 bases respectively, with 11 bases between them. CDR1 and CDR2 (germline): KGHDR, SFDVKD. CDR3 nucleotides: TGTGCCACCAGTGATCCCGGGATTTCCTATGGCTACACCTTC. Its translation: CATSDPGISYGYTF.

The rearrangement joins TRBV7-3 to TRBJ2-3, with D perhaps matching TRBD1 (6 bases). The germline gives CDR1 SGHTA, CDR2 FQGTGA. The V gene lost 2 bases and the J gene lost 8 bases, with 11 bases spanning the gap. CDR3 length equals 13 residues. The CDR3 region is CASSLPGQTTQYF. DNA of the CDR3: TGTGCCAGCAGCTTACCCGGACAGACTACGCAGTATTTT.

Comment on this clone: Other DNA sequences within the sample encode an identical CDR3. The rearrangement joins TRBV18 to TRBJ1-5, with no clear D. CDR1 is KGHSH and CDR2 is LQKENI in the germline V gene. There are 13 residues in the CDR3. V dropped 2 bases and J dropped 7 bases, with 9 bases sitting between them. The CDR3 protein is CASSPGGGQPQHF. In DNA, the CDR3 is TGTGCCAGCTCACCAGGAGGAGGACAGCCCCAGCATTTT. Filled out from reference TRBV18 and TRBJ1-5, the complete variable domain reads NAGVMQNPRHLVRRRGQEARLRCSPMKGHSHVYWYRQLPEEGLKFMVYLQKENIIDESGMPKERFSAEFPKEGPSILRIQQVVRGDSAAYFCASSPGGGQPQHFGDGTRLSIL.

The genes are TRBV12-3 or TRBV12-4 and TRBJ1-3; weak D call: TRBD1 (6 bases). There are 13 residues in the CDR3. V was pared by 6 bases and J by 4 bases, with 10 bases between. The chain's CDR3 is CASSTDRGNTIYF. In DNA, the CDR3 is TGTGCCAGCAGCACTGACAGGGGAAACACCATATATTTT.

The chain couples TRBV7-8 to TRBJ2-7; 7 bases fit TRBD2. CDR1 is SGHVS, CDR2 FQNEAQ, per germline. Trimming cost V 5 bases and J 3 bases; bases outside gene matches: 19. The CDR3 is made up of 18 amino acids. The CDR3 DNA reads TGTGCCAGCAGCCTCAGGGAATGGGGGGGTGGTGTTATCTACGAGCAGTACTTC. It encodes CASSLREWGGGVIYEQYF.

The chain has TRBV4-2 and TRBJ2-5, with 11 bases that match TRBD2. J lost 5 bases, V lost 1 base, and 12 bases had no gene match. This CDR3 region has 18 residues. CDR1 is LGHNA, CDR2 YNFKEQ, per germline. CDR3 DNA sequence: TGTGCCAGCAGCCAAGCCCTAGCGGGGGGCGCCGTACGGGAGACCCAGTACTTC. The encoded protein is CASSQALAGGAVRETQYF.

This chain uses TRBV11-2 with TRBJ1-2; TRBD1 matches at 11 bases. The junction had 18 bases not matched to a gene; V was cut back by 5 bases and J by 4 bases. CDR1 SGHAT and CDR2 FQNNGV come from the germline V gene. The length of the CDR3 is 19 residues. CDR3 protein: CASSAVVRDRGNRGYGYTF. CDR3 DNA sequence: TGTGCCAGCAGCGCAGTAGTGCGGGACAGGGGGAATCGAGGCTATGGCTACACCTTC.

The J gene is TRBJ2-7, the V gene TRBV30; 7 bases map to TRBD2. After removal of 5 bases from V and 0 bases from J, the junction contained 7 bases not matched to a gene. Per germline, CDR1 GTSNPN and CDR2 SVGIG (reference sequence). This CDR3 contains 14 residues. The CDR3 region is CAWVQRGDSYEQYF. CDR3 sequence (DNA): TGTGCCTGGGTACAGCGGGGTGACTCCTACGAGCAGTACTTC.

V usage is TRBV4-3 and J usage is TRBJ1-4; D perhaps matches TRBD1 (5 bases). The CDR3 contains 16 residues. Germline V gene lookup returns CDR1 LGHNA and CDR2 YSLEER. The V end was cut by 4 bases, the J end by 0 bases, with 12 bases between. The CDR3 sequence is CASSLILRATNEKLFF. For the CDR3, the DNA is TGCGCCAGCAGCCTCATTCTCAGGGCAACTAATGAAAAACTGTTTTTT.

V gene TRBV28 combines with J gene TRBJ1-6; 7 bases line up with TRBD1. Germline V lookup: CDR1 MDHEN, CDR2 SYDVKM. The length of the CDR3 is 15 residues. V shed 6 bases, J shed 7 bases, and the junction held 9 bases outside the gene matches. The CDR3 DNA reads as TGTGCCAGCAGCCGGGACCGGGACAGAAATTCACCCCTCCACTTT. It specifies CASSRDRDRNSPLHF.

J is TRBJ1-2 and V is TRBV4-1, with D perhaps TRBD1 (5 bases). CDR3 length: 17 residues. Germline V CDR1 and CDR2: MGHRA, YSYEKL. With 0 bases removed from V and 4 bases from J, the gap between germline ends came to 18 bases. CDR3 in amino acids: CASSQDWGRVRTYGYTF. The CDR3 DNA is TGCGCCAGCAGCCAAGATTGGGGCAGGGTCAGGACCTATGGCTACACCTTC.